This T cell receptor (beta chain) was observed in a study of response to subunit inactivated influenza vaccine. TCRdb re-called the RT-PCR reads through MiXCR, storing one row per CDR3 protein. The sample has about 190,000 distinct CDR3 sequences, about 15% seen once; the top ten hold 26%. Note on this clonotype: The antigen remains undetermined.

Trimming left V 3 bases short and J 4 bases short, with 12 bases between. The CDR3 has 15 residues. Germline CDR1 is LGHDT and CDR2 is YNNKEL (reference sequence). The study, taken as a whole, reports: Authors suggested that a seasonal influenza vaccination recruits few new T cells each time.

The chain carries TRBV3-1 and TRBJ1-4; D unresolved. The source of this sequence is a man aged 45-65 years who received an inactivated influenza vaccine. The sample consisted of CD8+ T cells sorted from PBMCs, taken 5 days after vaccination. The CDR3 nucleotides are TGTGCCAGCAGCCATTGGAGATCAGATAATGAAAAACTGTTTTTT. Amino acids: CASSHWRSDNEKLFF.